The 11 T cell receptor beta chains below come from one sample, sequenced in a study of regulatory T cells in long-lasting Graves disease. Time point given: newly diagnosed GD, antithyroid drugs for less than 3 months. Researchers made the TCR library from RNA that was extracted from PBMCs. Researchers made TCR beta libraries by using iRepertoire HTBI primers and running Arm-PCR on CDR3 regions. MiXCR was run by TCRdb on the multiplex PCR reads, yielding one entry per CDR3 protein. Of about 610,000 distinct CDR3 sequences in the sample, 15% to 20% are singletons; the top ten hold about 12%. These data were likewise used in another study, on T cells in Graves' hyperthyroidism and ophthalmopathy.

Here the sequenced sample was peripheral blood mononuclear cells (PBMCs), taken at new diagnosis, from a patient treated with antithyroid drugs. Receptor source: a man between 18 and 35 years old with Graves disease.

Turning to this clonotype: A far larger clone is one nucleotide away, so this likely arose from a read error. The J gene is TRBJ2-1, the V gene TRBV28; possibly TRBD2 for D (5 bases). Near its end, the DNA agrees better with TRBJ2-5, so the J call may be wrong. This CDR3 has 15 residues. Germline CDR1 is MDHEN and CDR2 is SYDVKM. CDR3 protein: CASSRYAGSWETQYF. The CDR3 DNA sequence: TGTGCCAGCAGCCGATACGCGGGTAGCTGGGAGACCCAGTACTTC.

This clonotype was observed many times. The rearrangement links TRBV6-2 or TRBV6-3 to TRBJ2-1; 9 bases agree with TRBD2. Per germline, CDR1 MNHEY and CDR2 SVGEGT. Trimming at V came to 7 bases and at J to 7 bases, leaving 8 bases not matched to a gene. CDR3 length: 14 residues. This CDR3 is CASKSVAGVNEQFF. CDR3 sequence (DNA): TGTGCCAGCAAATCCGTAGCGGGAGTAAATGAGCAGTTCTTC.

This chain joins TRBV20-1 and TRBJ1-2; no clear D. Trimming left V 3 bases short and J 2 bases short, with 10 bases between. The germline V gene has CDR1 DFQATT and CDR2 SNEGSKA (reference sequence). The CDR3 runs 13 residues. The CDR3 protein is CSARPIANYGYTF. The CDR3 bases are TGCAGTGCTAGGCCTATAGCCAACTATGGCTACACCTTC.

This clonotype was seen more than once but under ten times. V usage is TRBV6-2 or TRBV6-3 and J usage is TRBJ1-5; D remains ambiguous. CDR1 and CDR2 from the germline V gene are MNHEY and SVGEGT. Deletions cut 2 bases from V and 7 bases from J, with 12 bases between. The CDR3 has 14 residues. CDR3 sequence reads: CASSYRSGYQPQHF. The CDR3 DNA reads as TGTGCCAGCAGTTACAGATCGGGGTACCAGCCCCAGCATTTT.

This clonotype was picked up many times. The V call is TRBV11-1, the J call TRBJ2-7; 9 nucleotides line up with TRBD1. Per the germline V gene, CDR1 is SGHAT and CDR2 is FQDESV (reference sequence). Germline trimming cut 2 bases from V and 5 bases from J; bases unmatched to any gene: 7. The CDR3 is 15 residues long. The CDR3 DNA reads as TGTGCCAGCAGCTTAAGGAGGGGACAGGGTCACGAGCAGTACTTC. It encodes CASSLRRGQGHEQYF. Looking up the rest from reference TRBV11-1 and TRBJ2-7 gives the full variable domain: EAEVAQSPRYKITEKSQAVAFWCDPISGHATLYWYRQILGQGPELLVQFQDESVVDDSQLPKDRFSAERLKGVDSTLKIQPAELGDSAMYLCASSLRRGQGHEQYFGPGTRLTVT.

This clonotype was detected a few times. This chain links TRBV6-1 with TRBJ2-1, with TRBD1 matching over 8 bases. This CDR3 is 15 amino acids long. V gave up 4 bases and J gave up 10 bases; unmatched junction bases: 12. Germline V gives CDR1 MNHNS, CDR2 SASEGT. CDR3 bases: TGTGCCAGCAGTGGTCCGGGACAGGTATTCTTCGAGCAGTTCTTC. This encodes CASSGPGQVFFEQFF.

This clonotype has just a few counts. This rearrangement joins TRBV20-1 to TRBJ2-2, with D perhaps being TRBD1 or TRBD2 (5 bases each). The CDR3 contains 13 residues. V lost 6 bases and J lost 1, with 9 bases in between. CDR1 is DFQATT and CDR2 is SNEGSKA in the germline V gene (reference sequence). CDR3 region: CSAGDRNTGELFF. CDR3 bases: TGCAGTGCGGGAGACAGGAACACCGGGGAGCTGTTTTTT.

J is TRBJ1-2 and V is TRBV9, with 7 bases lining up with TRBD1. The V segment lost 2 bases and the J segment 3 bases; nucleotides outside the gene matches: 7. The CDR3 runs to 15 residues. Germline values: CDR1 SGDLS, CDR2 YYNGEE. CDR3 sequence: CASSVTAGTDYGYTF. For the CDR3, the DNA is TGTGCCAGCAGCGTTACAGCCGGGACAGACTATGGCTACACCTTC.

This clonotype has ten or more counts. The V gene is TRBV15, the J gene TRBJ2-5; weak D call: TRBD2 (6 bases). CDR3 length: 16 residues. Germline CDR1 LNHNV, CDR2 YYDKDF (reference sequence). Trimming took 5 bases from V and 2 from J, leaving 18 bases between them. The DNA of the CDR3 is TGTGCCACCAGCGGAGGGCCCTCACGGCAGCAAGAGACCCAGTACTTC. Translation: CATSGGPSRQQETQYF.

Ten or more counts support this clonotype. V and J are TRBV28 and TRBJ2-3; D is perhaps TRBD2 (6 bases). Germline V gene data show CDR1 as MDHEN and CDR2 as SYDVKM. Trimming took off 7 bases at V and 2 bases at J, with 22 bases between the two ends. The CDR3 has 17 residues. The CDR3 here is CASILAPGTGTTDTQYF. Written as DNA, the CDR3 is TGTGCCAGCATCCTCGCTCCCGGGACTGGCACCACAGATACGCAGTATTTT.

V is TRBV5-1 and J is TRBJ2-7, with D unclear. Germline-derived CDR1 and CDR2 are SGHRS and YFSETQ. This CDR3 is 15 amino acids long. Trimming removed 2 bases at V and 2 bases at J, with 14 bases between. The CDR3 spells CASSLSAGGTYEQYF. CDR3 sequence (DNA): TGCGCCAGCAGCTTATCGGCAGGTGGAACCTACGAGCAGTACTTC.